One sample yielded the 6 T cell receptor beta chains listed below, sequenced in a study of blood T cells in healthy people across ages. A sample-barcoded 5' primer and a J-beta primer mix were used in a second PCR of about 7 to 11 cycles. TCRdb re-derived calls from the 5' RACE reads in MiXCR, one entry per CDR3 protein. The sample has fewer than 1,200,000 distinct CDR3 sequences; about 23% are singletons. The sample also formed part of further work on T cells of mothers and their children.

The sequencing input was blood. All receptors come from a girl between 2 and 10 years old in good health.

The chain is built from TRBV20-1 and TRBJ2-4; the D is unclear. CDR3 length: 15 amino acids. CDR1 is DFQATT, CDR2 SNEGSKA, per germline (reference sequence). Trimming took off 6 bases at V and 0 bases at J, with 15 bases between the two ends. The CDR3 region has the DNA TGCAGTGCCACCCTCATCACCGTAGCCAAAAACATTCAGTACTTC. Translated, it gives CSATLITVAKNIQYF.

The genes are TRBV5-1 and TRBJ1-4; 8 bases are shared with TRBD1. Unmatched junction bases numbered 7, after V lost 7 bases and J lost 5 bases. Germline CDR1 SGHRS, CDR2 YFSETQ. The CDR3 has 14 amino acids. DNA for the CDR3: TGCGCCAGCGCGGATGGACAGGGAAATGAAAAACTGTTTTTT. Amino acids: CASADGQGNEKLFF.

The chain recombines TRBV20-1 with TRBJ2-7; 12 nucleotides agree with TRBD2. Trimming took 3 bases from V and 8 from J; bases not matched to a gene: 8. The CDR3 length is 14 residues. Germline V lookup: CDR1 DFQATT, CDR2 SNEGSKA (reference sequence). CDR3 sequence (DNA): TGCAGTGCTAGCCCGACTAGCGGGAGAATCAAGCAGTACTTC. This encodes CSASPTSGRIKQYF.

This clonotype was detected only a few times. The chain couples TRBV5-5 to TRBJ2-7; a possible D gene is TRBD2 (5 bases). The V end lost 5 bases, the J end lost 6 bases, and 18 bases lay between the germline ends. Germline CDR1 reads SGHKS; CDR2 reads YYEKEE (reference sequence). The CDR3 extends over 14 amino acids. The CDR3, as DNA: TGTGCCAGCAGTCTCAGACAAGGAGGTTCCGAGCAGTACTTC. It codes for CASSLRQGGSEQYF.

In its sample, this clonotype was seen a few times. The rearrangement links TRBV29-1 to TRBJ1-1; D may be TRBD1 (6 bases). V was shortened by 8 bases and J by 7 bases, with 17 bases between the two germline ends. The CDR3 has 12 residues. Germline CDR1 reads SQVTM; CDR2 reads ANQGSEA. CDR3 DNA sequence: TGCAGCTTTCACAGGGTAGGGAATGAAGCTTTCTTT. Translating gives CSFHRVGNEAFF.

The chain is built from TRBV12-3 or TRBV12-4 and TRBJ2-1; 8 bases match TRBD2. The V gene end was trimmed by 6 bases and the J gene end by 7 bases; junction bases not matched to a gene: 11. The CDR3 is 15 amino acids. Written as DNA, the CDR3 is TGTGCCAGCAGCGCCTCCGGGACTAGGGCTAATGAGCAGTTCTTC. It yields the protein CASSASGTRANEQFF.